This T cell receptor (beta chain) was captured in a study of regulatory T cells in long-lasting Graves disease. Turning to the study itself: Antithyroid drug exposure in newly diagnosed Graves' patients had lasted under 3 months.

Time point of the sample: newly diagnosed GD, antithyroid drugs for less than 3 months. The TCR library used RNA extracted from PBMCs. Per American Thyroid Association guidelines, Graves' disease was diagnosed. General study findings and limits: Sampling was limited to peripheral blood rather than thyroid tissue.

This clonotype was recorded at least ten times. Its antigen is not known. Assembly of TCR beta libraries relied on iRepertoire HTBI primers together with Arm-PCR of CDR3 regions. TCRdb itself ran the multiplex PCR reads through MiXCR, one entry per CDR3 protein. The sample shows 600,000 to 650,000 distinct CDR3 sequences, roughly 15% of them seen only once. Separately, the same data were catalogued under a study of T cells in Graves' hyperthyroidism and ophthalmopathy. In that study: The model made its ophthalmopathy prediction, and onset followed a median roughly six months later.

This material consisted of peripheral blood mononuclear cells (PBMCs), taken at new diagnosis, from a patient treated with antithyroid drugs. The TCR originated in a woman in her thirties with Graves disease.

The CDR3 reads CSARGAGDELFF. The CDR3 nucleotides read TGCAGTGCTAGAGGAGCGGGAGATGAGCTGTTTTTT. This rearrangement joins TRBV20-1 to TRBJ2-2, with TRBD2 identical over 8 bases. The CDR3 totals 12 residues. The V gene end was trimmed by 1 base and the J gene end by 11 bases; junction bases not matched to a gene: 3. The germline CDR1 and CDR2 sequences are DFQATT and SNEGSKA (reference sequence).